Sequencing of this TCR beta chain was carried out in a study of blood T cell repertoires in COVID-19. Original methodology: Amplified reference gene primers provided the basis for estimating nucleated cell counts. Some clones are missing from TCRdb's copy, which holds only in-frame ones; the method was immunoSEQ multiplex PCR. That table gives V, J and clone size, and the DNA gave D and trimming. The data show roughly 20,000 clones, with around nine tenths seen just once and less than 6% held by the top ten. The CDR3 is 15 residues long. The V gene end was trimmed by 5 bases and the J gene end by 2 bases; junction bases not matched to a gene: 4. Per germline, CDR1 MDHEN and CDR2 SYDVKM.

This chain connects TRBV28 to TRBJ2-7; 12 bases are a match to TRBD2. This receptor was obtained from a human donor in a cohort sampled during active COVID-19. Source material: peripheral blood. DNA of the CDR3: TGTGCCAGCAGTCTGTCTAGCGGGAGGGCCTACGAGCAGTACTTC. Translation gives CASSLSSGRAYEQYF.